This TCR beta chain was sequenced for a study of T cell responses to AZD1222 COVID-19 vaccine (dated by TCRdb to 2020 to 2022). Turning to the overall study: Because spike-specific TCR depth and breadth did not differ between the two schedules, AZD1222 recipients who got a second dose at roughly 4 weeks were pooled with those who got a second dose at roughly 12 weeks. A total of 240 or so trial participants underwent TCR sequencing, of whom approximately 200 had received two doses of AZD1222 and around 26 had received two doses of the MenACWY control vaccine. Trial participants were enrolled by age into subgroups of 18-55, 56-69 and 70-plus years, and roughly 150, 30 and 60 TCR-sequenced participants, respectively, were included in these subgroups. Overall study results and their limits: In the small 56-69-year group, the increase in depth fell short of significance, most likely because of low power. Only a handful of AZD1222 recipients were SARS-CoV-2 seropositive at baseline, limiting conclusions about previously exposed vaccinees. The whole spike protein was spanned by vaccine-associated CD4 TCRs, and dominant responses were seen in regions 160-218 and 743-854. After two AZD1222 doses, both the breadth and the depth of spike-specific TCRs were significantly higher than at day 0 and than in MenACWY recipients. Participants were mostly white British and included more females than males, and it was suggested by the authors that clonal diversity may have been underestimated. No day 14 peak-response samples were available, so repertoires were characterized only after the peak T cell response. Reportedly, almost half of the unique spike-specific TCRs recognized epitopes lying outside the regions that are mutated in the B.1.351 and B.1.1.7 variants.

The CDR3 regions of human TCRbeta chains were subjected to immunosequencing. The authors' analysis ran thus. Repertoire TCRs were checked for matches against a reference library of SARS-CoV-2-specific TCRs that had been generated using the MIRA antigen-specificity platform. Breadth was defined as the fraction of unique TCRs that were SARS-CoV-2-associated. Depth was defined as the fraction of total T cells that were SARS-CoV-2-associated. Using the MIRA data, every spike-specific TCR was mapped to the spike region that the TCR reacted to and assigned to either a CD4 or a CD8 class. Log10-transformed breadth and depth values were compared by one-way ANOVA with Sidak's multiple comparisons tests. TCRdb provides this immuneACCESS table in a form limited to in-frame rearrangements. Some clones are lacking; in checked studies, under half of them reflect an unresolved V gene, and why the rest are absent is not known. V, J and clone size are those of that table, while D and trimming were read from the DNA. Within this sample are 150,000 or so clones, with more than 90% of them counted one time only. Approximately 5.4% of the sample is held by the ten biggest clonotypes.

The trim is 0 bases for V and 4 bases for J, with a gap of 9 bases between the germline ends. The cysteine opens and the phenylalanine closes a CDR3 of 14 amino acids. The entry retains the CDR3 DNA only, 42 bases that are in frame from base 1. From the germline V gene, CDR1 is ENHRY and CDR2 is SYGVKD. The time point label, read with the paper, signifies: baseline before first vaccination. Vaccinee samples came from UK trials COV001 and COV002, including a single-blind randomized controlled phase 2/3 trial of AZD1222 (ChAdOx1 nCoV-19) in healthy adults. For TCRbeta chain sequencing, PBMC samples were collected from trial participants at day 0 and at day 28 after the second dose. Note on this clone: Its antigen target is currently unknown. It has no much larger one-base neighbor in the sample; base qualities were not kept.

This receptor chain uses TRBV10-3 and TRBJ1-2, with the D gene too uncertain to name. This TCR came from an adult in good health. Sequences were derived from peripheral blood, sampled on day 0 of AZD1222 vaccination. CDR3 region: CAISESTAGYGYTF. In nucleotides, the sequence is TGTGCCATCAGTGAGTCGACGGCAGGCTATGGCTACACCTTC.